This TCR beta chain was found in a study of shared clonotypes between healthy human individuals. Trimming cost V 4 bases and J 6 bases, with 12 bases left between them. In germline, CDR1 is MNHEY, CDR2 SMNVEV (reference sequence). This CDR3 contains 13 residues. The count of this clone is one. Antigen specificity is unknown. Terminally differentiated effector memory CD45RA+ cells were left out of the naive CD8 fraction, which was CD45RO-negative and positively selected for CCR7. Those who donated, Caucasian adults without exception, all lived in Nashville, Tennessee. Sorted-subset replicate PCRs used 200 ng DNA, tens of thousands of T cell genomes. Profiling relied on immunoSEQ multiplex PCR, and the TCRdb table lists in-frame clones only, not all of them. The sample has 800,000 to 950,000 clones, about 96% seen once. Study results and caveats: Clonotypes not shared had lower generation probabilities than those common to all four donors.

The TCR originated in a man aged 30-40 years in good health. The specimen sequenced was naive CD8+ T cells sorted from blood. The gene calls are TRBV27 and TRBJ1-1, with D possibly TRBD1 on 6 matching bases. The CDR3 sequence is CASSSGVGPEAFF. In DNA, the CDR3 is TGTGCCAGCAGTTCAGGGGTAGGTCCTGAAGCTTTCTTT.